Below, one TCR beta chain is given with its context. Its antigen remains unknown. Primers: 60 Vbeta forward and 13 Jbeta reverse. Sequencing was performed with immunoSEQ multiplex PCR; in TCRdb, only in-frame clones are kept and a portion is missing. The sample has 150,000 to 200,000 clones, more than 65% seen once. These data are taken from a study of cytomegalovirus exposure and HLA in healthy donors. About the study: Across roughly 400 genotyped donors, over 70% landed in the Caucasian-associated ancestry cluster. Study results and caveats: In a later analysis, TCR beta V- and J-gene trimming showed a link to a missense DCLRE1C variant. When analyzed later, the rates of TCR association showed variation by HLA locus, with DRB1 the most and HLA-C the fewest. A later analysis associated 15,000 or so TCR beta sequences with HLA alleles at a 0.05 false discovery rate.

There are 12 residues in the CDR3. V was trimmed by 0 bases and J by 5 bases, leaving 6 bases between them. From germline, CDR1 is SGHRS and CDR2 YFSETQ. Sequencing was done on a sample of PBMCs. The sequence was obtained from a female donor in good health and CMV-seronegative. This chain links TRBV5-1 with TRBJ2-7, with TRBD2 as a possible D gene (6 bases). CDR3: CASSLGGDEQYF. The CDR3 DNA reads TGCGCCAGCAGCTTGGGGGGGGACGAGCAGTACTTC.